The sequence of this T cell receptor (beta chain) was determined in a study of blood T cell repertoires in COVID-19. Study summary: Donors in the United States, Italy and Spain gave samples during acute or convalescent COVID-19.

This clone was detected only a few times. V lost 1 base and J lost 8, with 9 bases in between. Germline CDR1 and CDR2: SGHTA and FQGNSA. The CDR3 contains 13 residues. Assay used: immunoSEQ multiplex PCR; TCRdb lists only in-frame clones, some missing. This table holds 200,000 to 300,000 clones, 88% found once. The clonotype comes from a human donor in a cohort sampled during active COVID-19. The sequenced sample was peripheral blood. The chain is built from TRBV7-2 and TRBJ1-3, with a tentative D call TRBD1 (5 bases). The CDR3 protein is CASSLVREDTIYF. DNA for the CDR3: TGTGCCAGCAGCTTAGTCAGGGAAGACACCATATATTTT.